One and the same sample provided the 7 T cell receptor beta chains below, sequenced in a study of post-analysis software for immune sequencing data. Study-level results: Several TRBV segments, TRBV5-6, TRBV5-1 and TRBV20-1 among them, were found more frequent in patients than controls.

Unique molecular identifiers featured in each of the TCR beta cDNA libraries. TCRdb used MiXCR to reprocess the PCR reads, holding one entry per CDR3 protein. The table lists 820,000 or so distinct CDR3 sequences, approximately 57% of them singletons. Their antigen targets remain unknown. Sequencing was performed on blood. These receptor sequences come from a girl aged 5-17 years with multiple sclerosis.

The chain uses TRBV27 and TRBJ1-5; D unclear. In germline, CDR1 is MNHEY, CDR2 SMNVEV (reference sequence). Trimming pared 3 bases from V and 6 bases from J, leaving 9 bases between. CDR3 length: 13 amino acids. The CDR3 loop is CASSFGASQPQHF. In DNA, the CDR3 is TGTGCCAGCAGTTTCGGTGCAAGTCAGCCCCAGCATTTT.

The rearrangement joins TRBV29-1 to TRBJ2-3; D might be TRBD2 (7 bases). Germline lookup yields CDR1 SQVTM and CDR2 ANQGSEA. V lost 6 bases and J 3 bases, leaving 22 bases between the germline ends. The CDR3 sequence is 16 residues long. For the CDR3, the DNA is TGCAGCGTGAAGTTAGAGTGGCGGGGGCCGACAGATACGCAGTATTTT. Protein product: CSVKLEWRGPTDTQYF.

This clonotype was seen a single time. This chain links TRBV5-1 with TRBJ2-1, with 7 positions matching TRBD2. The CDR3 length is 17 residues. Looked up from germline, CDR1 is SGHRS and CDR2 is YFSETQ. Trimming cost V 2 bases and J 0 bases; bases outside gene matches: 8. The DNA of the CDR3 is TGCGCCAGCAGCTTACCTAAACTAGCGAGCTCCTACAATGAGCAGTTCTTC. Protein: CASSLPKLASSYNEQFF.

This clonotype was found a few times. The rearrangement uses TRBV7-2 and TRBJ1-2; D gene unclear. In germline, CDR1 is SGHTA, CDR2 FQGNSA. The CDR3 totals 14 residues. The germline V and J ends were trimmed by 2 bases and 0 bases, with 7 bases remaining between them. CDR3 sequence: CASSLSGTNYGYTF. CDR3 bases: TGTGCCAGCAGCTTATCAGGAACTAACTATGGCTACACCTTC.

CDR3 sequence: CASSLLGGGAEAFF. In nucleotides, the CDR3 is TGTGCCAGCAGTTTATTAGGGGGCGGAGCTGAAGCTTTCTTT. V and J are TRBV28 and TRBJ1-1, with 7 bases aligning to TRBD1. From germline, CDR1 is MDHEN and CDR2 SYDVKM. This CDR3 contains 14 residues. Trimming took 1 base from V and 6 from J; bases not matched to a gene: 5.

This rearrangement joins TRBV5-1 to TRBJ2-4; 9 bases match TRBD2. This CDR3 region has 15 residues. With V trimmed by 4 bases and J by 4 bases, 6 bases remained unmatched. The germline V gene encodes CDR1 SGHRS and CDR2 YFSETQ. CDR3 amino acids: CASSHDSGGKNIQYF. Written as DNA, the CDR3 is TGCGCCAGCAGCCATGATAGCGGGGGAAAAAACATTCAGTACTTC.

The rearrangement links TRBV7-3 to TRBJ2-1, with TRBD2 as a possible D gene (5 bases). The V gene's germline CDR1 is SGHTA and CDR2 FQGTGA. Between the trimmed V and J ends, which lost 2 bases and 6 bases, there was a span of 20 bases. The CDR3 is made up of 17 amino acids. The CDR3 bases are TGTGCCAGCAGCTTAGGGTACGGGGAGTCGGGAAGCAATGAGCAGTTCTTC. It yields the protein CASSLGYGESGSNEQFF.